This T cell receptor beta chain was sequenced for a study of siplizumab effects on memory and regulatory T cells. Whole-study results and caveats: Naive T cells looked more diverse than memory cells and looked like major alloresponse contributors.

The method was immunoSEQ multiplex PCR; TCRdb's version includes in-frame clones alone and lacks a portion of them. The table includes about 110,000 clones, around 90% detected once. For this clone: The antigen is undetermined.

Germline V gene sequence: CDR1 ENHRY, CDR2 SYGVKD. J gave up 6 bases and V 10 bases, and 12 bases lay outside the gene matches. CDR3 length: 14 amino acids. This sequence joins TRBV10-3 and TRBJ2-1; 7 bases agree with TRBD2. The sequence derives from a human donor in good health. Specimen: Tregs sorted from blood. CDR3 sequence: CASSGTIKVNEQFF. The CDR3 coding sequence is TGTGCCAGCTCAGGGACTATTAAGGTCAATGAGCAGTTCTTC.